The 27 T cell receptor beta chains in this list originate from one sample, sequenced in a study of cytomegalovirus exposure and HLA in healthy donors. The PCR made use of 60 Vbeta and 13 Jbeta primers. This table comes from immunoSEQ multiplex PCR, and its TCRdb copy is limited to in-frame clones, with some not included. This table holds under 200,000 clones, 81% found once. Specimen: PBMCs. These receptors all come from a man aged 35-49 years in good health and CMV-seropositive.

This clone has a handful of counts. The rearrangement links TRBV6-1 to TRBJ2-5; D is perhaps TRBD2 (6 bases). The J call is uncertain, as TRBJ2-7 better fits the DNA end. This CDR3 contains 14 residues. The V gene's germline CDR1 is MNHNS and CDR2 SASEGT. CDR3 sequence reads: CASTGEDPLYEQYF. CDR3 in DNA: TGTGCCAGCACCGGGGAGGACCCCCTCTACGAGCAGTACTTC.

This chain connects TRBV2 to TRBJ2-1, with a possible D match to TRBD2 (5 bases). The V gene's germline CDR1 is SNHLY and CDR2 FYNNEI. This CDR3 contains 12 residues. V lost 6 bases and J 15 bases, leaving 18 bases between the germline ends. CDR3 in amino acids: CASRDPGGAVFF. The CDR3 nucleotides are TGTGCCAGCAGAGACCCGGGTGGAGCGGTGTTCTTC.

Only one count was recorded for this clone. The rearrangement uses TRBV2 and TRBJ1-2; a possible D gene is TRBD1 (6 bases). Germline loops: CDR1 SNHLY, CDR2 FYNNEI. V shed 0 bases and J shed 3 bases, with 11 bases lying between them. This CDR3 spans 15 amino acids. The CDR3 sequence: CASSEAEGGDYGYTF. In DNA, the CDR3 is TGTGCCAGCAGTGAAGCTGAAGGGGGTGACTATGGCTACACCTTC.

V and J are TRBV27 and TRBJ2-2, with TRBD1 identical over 9 bases. The ends lost 7 bases at V and 1 base at J; junction bases unmatched: 10. Per the germline V gene, CDR1 is MNHEY and CDR2 is SMNVEV (reference sequence). This CDR3 spans 17 amino acids. CDR3 sequence: CASTRDRVVGNTGELFF. CDR3 nucleotide sequence: TGTGCCAGCACCCGGGACAGGGTCGTCGGGAACACCGGGGAGCTGTTTTTT.

The chain is built from TRBV30 and TRBJ1-2; the D gene is possibly TRBD1 (6 bases). V lost 3 bases, J lost 4 bases, and 21 bases lay in between. Germline assignment: CDR1 GTSNPN and CDR2 SVGIG (reference sequence). The CDR3 sequence is 16 residues long. CDR3 coding DNA: TGTGCCTGGAGCCTACCACAGGGTCGAAATCTCTATGGCTACACCTTC. Its translation: CAWSLPQGRNLYGYTF.

This chain links TRBV10-2 with TRBJ2-7; tentative D call: TRBD2 (7 bases). This CDR3 region has 12 residues. Trimming shortened V by 7 bases and J by 6 bases, and 13 bases separated the two germline ends. The V gene's germline CDR1 is WSHSY and CDR2 SAAADI. The CDR3 is CASTAGEGEQYF. CDR3 DNA sequence: TGCGCCAGCACCGCAGGGGAGGGCGAGCAGTACTTC.

The chain has TRBV9 and TRBJ2-2; 14 nucleotides agree with TRBD2. The CDR3 consists of 16 residues. Losses at the gene ends were 4 bases for V and 8 bases for J; bases not matched to a gene: 7. The germline gives CDR1 SGDLS, CDR2 YYNGEE. CDR3 nucleotide sequence: TGTGCCAGCAGCCCGCGACTAGCGGGAGGGGGTGGGGAGCTGTTTTTT. The encoded protein is CASSPRLAGGGGELFF.

The gene calls are TRBV4-1 and TRBJ2-1; a possible D gene is TRBD2 (6 bases). Trimming pared 3 bases from V and 8 bases from J, leaving 11 bases between. CDR1 and CDR2 (germline): MGHRA, YSYEKL. The CDR3 sequence is 13 residues long. This chain's CDR3 is CASSHAWRDEQFF. The DNA for the CDR3 is TGCGCCAGCAGCCATGCTTGGAGGGATGAGCAGTTCTTC.

This clone occurred a few times. The chain has TRBV5-4 and TRBJ1-2; TRBD1 matches 8 bases. The CDR3 extends over 16 amino acids. The V gene end was trimmed by 4 bases and the J gene end by 4 bases; junction bases not matched to a gene: 12. CDR1 is SGHNT, CDR2 YYREEE, per germline (reference sequence). In nucleotides, the CDR3 is TGTGCCAGCAGCCAAGAGCAGACCGGACAGGGCTATGGCTACACCTTC. Its translation: CASSQEQTGQGYGYTF.

The CDR3, as DNA: TGTGCCAGCAGCGTAGATTGGAGTCCAGGGGTGGCTGGGGCCAACGTCCTGACTTTC. Its protein is CASSVDWSPGVAGANVLTF. The chain joins TRBV9 to TRBJ2-6, with D possibly TRBD1 on 6 matching bases. Trimming stripped 0 bases from V and 2 bases from J, with 18 bases between. Germline V gives CDR1 SGDLS, CDR2 YYNGEE. The CDR3 length is 19 residues.

This clone was recorded only once. This chain uses TRBV7-9 with TRBJ2-7, with 8 bases matching TRBD2. The germline V gene has CDR1 SEHNR and CDR2 FQNEAQ (reference sequence). V gave up 5 bases and J gave up 3 bases; unmatched junction bases: 12. The CDR3 runs 16 residues. The CDR3 sequence: CASSQEEAGANYEQYF. CDR3 DNA sequence: TGTGCCAGCAGCCAAGAGGAAGCGGGAGCAAACTACGAGCAGTACTTC.

The V call is TRBV10-3, the J call TRBJ1-3; maybe TRBD1 (5 bases). Germline values: CDR1 ENHRY, CDR2 SYGVKD. V lost 11 bases and J lost 2, with 16 bases in between. CDR3 length equals 14 residues. CDR3 in amino acids: CAAGGAGTGNTIYF. The CDR3, as DNA: TGTGCCGCCGGCGGGGCAGGGACTGGAAACACCATATATTTT.

In its sample, this clone was seen once. The chain carries TRBV19 and TRBJ2-7, with 13 nucleotides matching TRBD2. The germline V gene has CDR1 LNHDA and CDR2 SQIVND (reference sequence). This CDR3 is 17 amino acids long. With V trimmed by 4 bases and J by 0 bases, 6 bases remained unmatched. CDR3 amino acids: CASSRGTSGTFSYEQYF. The DNA of the CDR3 is TGTGCCAGTAGTAGGGGGACTAGCGGGACCTTCTCCTACGAGCAGTACTTC. Full variable domain (remainder filled in from reference TRBV19 and TRBJ2-7): DGGITQSPKYLFRKEGQNVTLSCEQNLNHDAMYWYRQDPGQGLRLIYYSQIVNDFQKGDIAEGYSVSREKKESFPLTVTSAQKNPTAFYLCASSRGTSGTFSYEQYFGPGTRLTVT.

V usage is TRBV7-9 and J usage is TRBJ1-2; D perhaps matches TRBD1 (6 bases). The CDR3 loop spans 14 amino acids. Germline values: CDR1 SEHNR, CDR2 FQNEAQ (reference sequence). Trimming pared 5 bases from V and 3 bases from J, leaving 13 bases between. In nucleotides, the CDR3 is TGTGCCAGCAGCCCCGGACAGACCCACTATGGCTACACCTTC. This sequence encodes CASSPGQTHYGYTF.

This clone was detected once. The CDR3 DNA sequence: TGTGCCAGCAGTTTACTCCTGACAGGGAATGAAGCTTTCTTT. Encoded protein: CASSLLLTGNEAFF. The J gene is TRBJ1-1, the V gene TRBV28; 7 nucleotides agree with TRBD1. The length of the CDR3 is 14 residues. CDR1 MDHEN and CDR2 SYDVKM come from the germline V gene. After removal of 2 bases from V and 7 bases from J, the junction contained 7 bases not matched to a gene.

J is TRBJ2-2 and V is TRBV5-4; 10 bases map to TRBD1. The CDR3 loop spans 18 amino acids. Germline V gene lookup returns CDR1 SGHNT and CDR2 YYREEE (reference sequence). After removal of 4 bases from V and 7 bases from J, the junction contained 16 bases not matched to a gene. The CDR3 loop is CASSGPGQGKVEVGELFF. The CDR3 DNA is TGTGCCAGCAGCGGACCGGGACAGGGGAAAGTAGAGGTCGGGGAGCTGTTTTTT.

The chain joins TRBV27 to TRBJ2-1; 10 bases line up with TRBD1. Germline V gives CDR1 MNHEY, CDR2 SMNVEV (reference sequence). V lost 8 bases, J lost 4 bases, and 8 bases stayed unmatched. The CDR3 consists of 15 residues. The CDR3 coding sequence is TGTGCCAGCGCTCGGGGACAGGGGATATACAATGAGCAGTTCTTC. Translation gives CASARGQGIYNEQFF.

The V gene is TRBV2, the J gene TRBJ2-1, with TRBD2 matching over 7 bases. The CDR3 is 16 residues long. V trimming: 2 bases; J trimming: 4 bases; junction bases outside the gene matches: 8. Germline V gene lookup returns CDR1 SNHLY and CDR2 FYNNEI. The CDR3 spells CASSEFGGGGYNEQFF. The CDR3 nucleotides read TGTGCCAGCAGTGAATTCGGCGGGGGTGGTTACAATGAGCAGTTCTTC. The full variable domain, in which reference TRBV2 and TRBJ2-1 provide the parts outside the CDR3, is EPEVTQTPSHQVTQMGQEVILRCVPISNHLYFYWYRQILGQKVEFLVSFYNNEISEKSEIFDDQFSVERPDGSNFTLKIRSTKLEDSAMYFCASSEFGGGGYNEQFFGPGTRLTVL.

This sequence joins TRBV6-1 and TRBJ2-5; no clear D. V gave up 6 bases and J gave up 0 bases, with 11 bases separating them. Germline CDR1 MNHNS, CDR2 SASEGT. CDR3 length equals 14 residues. The CDR3 nucleotides are TGTGCCAGCAGCATGCGGCAGAACCAAGAGACCCAGTACTTC. This sequence encodes CASSMRQNQETQYF.

CDR3 nucleotides: TGTGCCAGCAGCTTGGGTGGGGTGACAGACACTGAAGCTTTCTTT. It codes for CASSLGGVTDTEAFF. This rearrangement joins TRBV4-2 to TRBJ1-1; perhaps TRBD1 as D (5 bases). The germline CDR1 and CDR2 sequences are LGHNA and YNFKEQ. V lost 5 bases, J lost 3 bases, and 16 bases lay in between. The length of the CDR3 is 15 residues.

This clone has just a few counts. The chain joins TRBV10-3 to TRBJ2-7; 10 bases are a match to TRBD2. This CDR3 is built from 14 residues. Germline V gene data show CDR1 as ENHRY and CDR2 as SYGVKD. The J segment lost 7 bases and the V segment lost 0 bases, leaving 3 bases of the junction unmatched. The DNA of the CDR3 is TGTGCCATCAGTGAGTCAGCGGGAGGGTGGGAGCAGTACTTC. This sequence encodes CAISESAGGWEQYF.

The chain links TRBV5-6 to TRBJ1-6, with D maybe TRBD1 (5 bases). The CDR3 is 15 amino acids. The germline gives CDR1 SGHDT, CDR2 YYEEEE. The ends were cut back, 0 bases at V and 7 bases at J, with 11 bases in the middle. The CDR3 here is CASSLGQGTNSPLHF. The CDR3 nucleotides read TGTGCCAGCAGCTTGGGGCAGGGAACGAATTCACCCCTCCACTTT.

The chain joins TRBV11-2 to TRBJ2-7; 12 nucleotides agree with TRBD1. From germline, CDR1 is SGHAT and CDR2 FQNNGV. The CDR3 is made up of 17 amino acids. Germline trimming cut 2 bases from V and 4 bases from J; bases unmatched to any gene: 9. The chain's CDR3 is CASSLLAAGQGAYEQYF. The CDR3 DNA follows: TGTGCCAGCAGCTTATTGGCCGCGGGACAGGGGGCTTACGAGCAGTACTTC.

The chain couples TRBV2 to TRBJ2-2; 10 bases fit TRBD1. Germline V lookup: CDR1 SNHLY, CDR2 FYNNEI. V dropped 7 bases and J dropped 5; count of bases not matched to a gene: 10. There are 16 residues in the CDR3. CDR3 bases: TGTGCCAGCATAGCTCAACGGACAGGGGGGACCGGGGAGCTGTTTTTT. It codes for CASIAQRTGGTGELFF.

CDR3 nucleotides: TGTGCCAGCAGCTTGGAGGGGACAGGGGCCTACGAGCAGTACTTC. Translating it yields CASSLEGTGAYEQYF. This sequence joins TRBV5-6 and TRBJ2-7; 10 bases are shared with TRBD1. With 0 bases clipped from V and 2 bases from J, the junction kept 2 bases outside the gene matches. CDR3 length: 15 residues. Germline V gene lookup returns CDR1 SGHDT and CDR2 YYEEEE.

This clone came up a few times. CDR3 in DNA: TGTGCCAGCAGTGAACTAGGACAGGGGGCAGATACGCAGTATTTT. Translated, it gives CASSELGQGADTQYF. This chain joins TRBV2 and TRBJ2-3; TRBD1 agrees at 10 bases. Germline CDR1 SNHLY, CDR2 FYNNEI. After removal of 2 bases from V and 4 bases from J, the junction contained 3 bases not matched to a gene. This CDR3 has 15 residues. Drawing the rest from reference TRBV2 and TRBJ2-3, the complete variable domain is EPEVTQTPSHQVTQMGQEVILRCVPISNHLYFYWYRQILGQKVEFLVSFYNNEISEKSEIFDDQFSVERPDGSNFTLKIRSTKLEDSAMYFCASSELGQGADTQYFGPGTRLTVL.

Here the CDR3 DNA reads TGCGCCAGCAGCTTACCCGGGACTAGCGGGGAAAGATACAATGAGCAGTTCTTC. Protein: CASSLPGTSGERYNEQFF. The chain recombines TRBV5-1 with TRBJ2-1, with 13 bases matching TRBD2. Unmatched junction bases numbered 9, after V lost 2 bases and J lost 4 bases. The CDR3 contains 18 residues. Looked up from germline, CDR1 is SGHRS and CDR2 is YFSETQ.